This is a list of T cell receptor beta chains from one sample in a study of T cell responses to AZD1222 COVID-19 vaccine. Method: immunoSEQ multiplex PCR; TCRdb's copy keeps in-frame clones and lacks some. This table holds about 170,000 clones, about nine tenths found once. Source: peripheral blood, taken on day 0 of AZD1222 vaccination. Every receptor here comes from an adult in good health. CDR3s include the opening cysteine and the closing phenylalanine or tryptophan. Fields, in order: J gene, D gene, V gene, clone size, CDR3 DNA, CDR3 protein. D genes are given only for firm matches. Clone sizes are given selectively: once, few, many, or a class where the clone is expanded.

>TRBJ2-1|TRBD2|TRBV7-2|.
TGTGCCAGCAGCCACCTTAGCGGGAGGAATGAGCAGTTCTTC
CASSHLSGRNEQFF
>TRBJ2-7|TRBD1|TRBV27|few
TGTGCCAGCAGGAAGGGACAGGGGGGTCACGAGCAGTACTTC
CASRKGQGGHEQYF
>TRBJ2-2|TRBD2|TRBV9|.
TGTGCCAGCAGACGGGGACTAGCGGGAGGAACCGCGAACACCGGGGAGCTGTTTTTT
CASRRGLAGGTANTGELFF
>TRBJ2-4|TRBD1|TRBV19|once
TGTGCCAGTAGTATAAGTACAGGGGGTGCCAAAAACATTCAGTACTTC
CASSISTGGAKNIQYF
>TRBJ1-2|.|TRBV6-2/TRBV6-3|.
TGTGCCAGCAGTTCCCCAACAGGGATACATGGCTACACCTTC
CASSSPTGIHGYTF
>TRBJ1-1|TRBD1|TRBV18|.
TGTGCCAGCTCAAGCGCGACAGGGGGCAGTACTGAAGCTTTCTTT
CASSSATGGSTEAFF
>TRBJ2-1|.|TRBV7-9|.
TGTGCCAGCAGCTTAGGTACAGGGGGGGGAACTCCTGAGCAGTTCTTC
CASSLGTGGGTPEQFF
>TRBJ1-2|TRBD1|TRBV6-5|.
TGTGCCAGCAGCCGGACAGGGGTGGGTAACTATGGCTACACCTTC
CASSRTGVGNYGYTF
>TRBJ1-3|.|TRBV2|.
TGTGCCAGCAGTGAAGCTGGAAACACCATATATTTT
CASSEAGNTIYF
>TRBJ2-1|.|TRBV24-1|.
TGTGCCACCAGTGATCCCGGTGCGGGCGGCTACAATGAGCAGTTCTTC
CATSDPGAGGYNEQFF
>TRBJ1-3|.|TRBV19|.
TGTGCCAGTAGTCCTCAACAGGTATCCGCTGGAAACACCATATATTTT
CASSPQQVSAGNTIYF
>TRBJ1-6|.|TRBV5-1|few
TGCGCCAGCAGCAGGGACGCTGTTAATTCACCCCTCCACTTT
CASSRDAVNSPLHF
>TRBJ2-2|.|TRBV7-6|.
TGTGCCAGCAGCCCAACCGACAGCACCGGGGAGCTGTTTTTT
CASSPTDSTGELFF
>TRBJ1-2|.|TRBV2|.
TGTGCCAGCAGTGAGTCGGATGGCTACACCTTC
CASSESDGYTF
>TRBJ1-4|.|TRBV7-2|.
TGTGCCAGCAGCTTAGGGGGGGGCAGAAAGGGTGAAAAACTGTTTTTT
CASSLGGGRKGEKLFF